Below, one T cell receptor (beta chain) is given with its context. The source of the sample is a study of T cells in Graves' hyperthyroidism and ophthalmopathy. Looking at the study overall: Any treatment followed the collection of peripheral blood at initial diagnosis.

The source material, RNA transcripts, was used to amplify TCR beta CDR3 regions. The TCR CDR3 was amplified in a first-round RT-PCR using the HTBI primer set. TCRdb passed the multiplex PCR reads through MiXCR, listing each CDR3 protein once. This table holds around 300,000 distinct CDR3 sequences, around 20% found once. From germline, CDR1 is MNHEY and CDR2 SMNVEV (reference sequence). There are 15 residues in the CDR3. V lost 4 bases, J lost 0 bases, and 13 bases lay in between. Sequencing was carried out using blood. V and J are TRBV27 and TRBJ2-7; D may correspond to TRBD1 or TRBD2 (5 bases each). This TCR derives from a man aged 25-45 years with Graves' ophthalmopathy. CDR3: CASSSRDGSSYEQYF. DNA for the CDR3: TGTGCCAGCAGTTCCCGGGACGGTAGCTCCTACGAGCAGTACTTC.